This TCR beta chain appears in the sequencing data of a study of tumour-infiltrating T cells in Burkitt lymphoma. Study-level background: Overall and progression-free survival were predicted by productive clonality.

The protocol was immunoSEQ multiplex PCR, while the TCRdb copy is restricted to in-frame clones and leaves out a portion. This sample carries roughly 7,100 clones, approximately 17% of them seen once, and the ten largest clones take around 2.9%. Per the germline V gene, CDR1 is SGHTA and CDR2 is FQGNSA. This CDR3 has 19 amino acids. J was trimmed by 0 bases and V by 3 bases; bases with no gene match: 12. Sequencing input: tumor tissue. The TCR was taken from a human donor with diffuse large B-cell lymphoma. This chain links TRBV7-2 with TRBJ2-1, with 9 bases aligning to TRBD2. The chain's CDR3 is CASSFQGGTSGSSYNEQFF. The CDR3 region has the DNA TGTGCCAGCAGCTTCCAAGGCGGAACTAGCGGGTCCTCCTACAATGAGCAGTTCTTC.